A selection of T cell receptor beta chains follows, all from one sample in a study of blood T cell repertoires in COVID-19. Generated by immunoSEQ multiplex PCR, the TCRdb table keeps only in-frame clones and is missing some. The sample has approximately 220,000 clones, approximately 87% seen once. Sequenced: peripheral blood. These receptor sequences come from a woman aged 45-60 years with acute or convalescent COVID-19. Both conserved end residues are part of each CDR3. Fields, in order: J gene, V gene, clone size, D gene, CDR3 protein, CDR3 DNA. A D gene is named only where the DNA matches it firmly. Clone size is stated in some rows and not others, as once, few, many or a class when expanded.

j_gene: TRBJ2-7; v_gene: TRBV19; abundance: NA; d_gene: NA; CDR3aa: CATKPMASSYEQYF; CDR3nt: TGTGCCACCAAACCTATGGCTAGCTCCTACGAGCAGTACTTC
j_gene: TRBJ1-1; v_gene: TRBV5-4; abundance: NA; d_gene: TRBD1; CDR3aa: CASRDRGSITEAFF; CDR3nt: TGTGCCAGCAGGGACAGGGGATCGATCACTGAAGCTTTCTTT
j_gene: TRBJ2-3; v_gene: TRBV25-1; abundance: NA; d_gene: TRBD2; CDR3aa: CASSELHSAGANTQYF; CDR3nt: TGTGCCAGCAGTGAACTGCATAGCGCGGGAGCAAATACGCAGTATTTT
j_gene: TRBJ2-3; v_gene: TRBV28; abundance: NA; d_gene: NA; CDR3aa: CASSSPILAFWAADTQYF; CDR3nt: TGTGCCAGCAGTTCACCCATTCTGGCGTTTTGGGCCGCAGATACGCAGTATTTT
j_gene: TRBJ2-5; v_gene: TRBV5-1; abundance: NA; d_gene: NA; CDR3aa: CASSLGTGGETQYF; CDR3nt: TGCGCCAGCAGCTTGGGAACAGGCGGCGAGACCCAGTACTTC
j_gene: TRBJ2-3; v_gene: TRBV7-2; abundance: NA; d_gene: TRBD2; CDR3aa: CASRLSGAEDTQYF; CDR3nt: TGTGCCAGCAGACTTAGCGGGGCGGAAGATACGCAGTATTTT
j_gene: TRBJ2-7; v_gene: TRBV7-2; abundance: NA; d_gene: TRBD2; CDR3aa: CASSLYLAGIYEQYF; CDR3nt: TGTGCCAGCAGCTTATACCTAGCGGGAATCTACGAGCAGTACTTC
j_gene: TRBJ1-2; v_gene: TRBV4-3; abundance: NA; d_gene: NA; CDR3aa: CASSQEGGQGGGYTF; CDR3nt: TGCGCCAGCAGCCAAGAGGGAGGGCAGGGAGGTGGCTACACCTTC
j_gene: TRBJ2-1; v_gene: TRBV5-1; abundance: NA; d_gene: TRBD1; CDR3aa: CASSQDRSYNEQFF; CDR3nt: TGCGCCAGCAGCCAGGACAGGTCCTACAATGAGCAGTTCTTC
j_gene: TRBJ1-2; v_gene: TRBV7-2; abundance: once; d_gene: TRBD1; CDR3aa: CASSPWGQNYGYTF; CDR3nt: TGTGCCAGCAGCCCCTGGGGACAGAACTATGGCTACACCTTC
j_gene: TRBJ1-5; v_gene: TRBV19; abundance: NA; d_gene: NA; CDR3aa: CASRESEARPQHF; CDR3nt: TGTGCCAGTAGAGAATCAGAGGCCCGGCCCCAGCATTTT
j_gene: TRBJ1-2; v_gene: TRBV4-1; abundance: NA; d_gene: TRBD1; CDR3aa: CASSQTGTGGKGYTF; CDR3nt: TGCGCCAGCAGCCAAACCGGGACAGGGGGAAAAGGCTACACCTTC
j_gene: TRBJ1-1; v_gene: TRBV30; abundance: NA; d_gene: NA; CDR3aa: CAWGKHLNTEAFF; CDR3nt: TGTGCCTGGGGAAAGCACTTGAACACTGAAGCTTTCTTT
j_gene: TRBJ2-7; v_gene: TRBV3-1/TRBV3-2; abundance: NA; d_gene: NA; CDR3aa: CASSQAAYEQYF; CDR3nt: TGTGCCAGCAGCCAAGCCGCGTACGAGCAGTACTTC
j_gene: TRBJ2-3; v_gene: TRBV7-9; abundance: NA; d_gene: TRBD2; CDR3aa: CASSLGLRTSGDTQYF; CDR3nt: TGTGCCAGCAGCTTAGGATTGCGTACTAGCGGAGATACGCAGTATTTT
j_gene: TRBJ2-2; v_gene: TRBV2; abundance: once; d_gene: NA; CDR3aa: CASKRGGTGELFF; CDR3nt: TGTGCCAGCAAAAGGGGGGGGACCGGGGAGCTGTTTTTT
j_gene: TRBJ1-3; v_gene: TRBV4-1; abundance: few; d_gene: NA; CDR3aa: CASSQGAGGNTIYF; CDR3nt: TGCGCCAGCAGCCAAGGGGCAGGCGGGAACACCATATATTTT
j_gene: TRBJ2-2; v_gene: TRBV5-6; abundance: NA; d_gene: TRBD1; CDR3aa: CASSFRTGTNTGELFF; CDR3nt: TGTGCCAGCAGCTTTAGGACAGGGACGAACACCGGGGAGCTGTTTTTT
j_gene: TRBJ2-6; v_gene: TRBV7-3; abundance: few; d_gene: TRBD1; CDR3aa: CASSFNRGPGANVLTF; CDR3nt: TGTGCCAGCAGCTTTAACAGGGGGCCTGGGGCCAACGTCCTGACTTTC
j_gene: TRBJ1-1; v_gene: TRBV7-8; abundance: NA; d_gene: NA; CDR3aa: CASSLYRGKNTEAFF; CDR3nt: TGTGCCAGCAGTCTCTATCGGGGAAAGAACACTGAAGCTTTCTTT
j_gene: TRBJ2-5; v_gene: TRBV11-3; abundance: NA; d_gene: NA; CDR3aa: CASSRGWLQETQYF; CDR3nt: TGTGCCAGCAGCCGGGGATGGCTCCAAGAGACCCAGTACTTC
j_gene: TRBJ2-5; v_gene: TRBV11-3; abundance: NA; d_gene: TRBD1; CDR3aa: CASSGQGGETQYF; CDR3nt: TGTGCCAGCAGCGGACAGGGGGGTGAGACCCAGTACTTC
j_gene: TRBJ2-7; v_gene: TRBV7-9; abundance: NA; d_gene: NA; CDR3aa: CASSSQGLPSTEQYF; CDR3nt: TGTGCCAGCAGCTCCCAGGGGCTCCCTTCCACCGAGCAGTACTTC
j_gene: TRBJ2-5; v_gene: TRBV29-1; abundance: NA; d_gene: TRBD1; CDR3aa: CSVSGTGMGTGETQYF; CDR3nt: TGCAGCGTTTCCGGGACAGGGATGGGAACTGGGGAGACCCAGTACTTC
j_gene: TRBJ2-3; v_gene: TRBV18; abundance: NA; d_gene: NA; CDR3aa: CASSPPLAVFTDTQYF; CDR3nt: TGTGCCAGCTCACCACCCCTGGCGGTCTTCACAGATACGCAGTATTTT
j_gene: TRBJ1-2; v_gene: TRBV11-2; abundance: NA; d_gene: NA; CDR3aa: CASSSTLYRDDGYTF; CDR3nt: TGTGCCAGCAGCTCGACCCTCTACAGGGATGATGGCTACACCTTC
j_gene: TRBJ2-2; v_gene: TRBV6-5; abundance: NA; d_gene: NA; CDR3aa: CASTPRGWNTGELFF; CDR3nt: TGTGCCAGCACCCCTCGCGGGTGGAACACCGGGGAGCTGTTTTTT
j_gene: TRBJ2-1; v_gene: TRBV5-1; abundance: once; d_gene: TRBD2; CDR3aa: CASKDGRGFYNEQFF; CDR3nt: TGCGCCAGCAAGGACGGGAGGGGTTTCTACAATGAGCAGTTCTTC
j_gene: TRBJ1-1; v_gene: TRBV6-1; abundance: NA; d_gene: NA; CDR3aa: CASSEVGAFTEAFF; CDR3nt: TGTGCCAGCAGTGAAGTTGGGGCTTTCACTGAAGCTTTCTTT
j_gene: TRBJ2-3; v_gene: TRBV19; abundance: NA; d_gene: NA; CDR3aa: CASRISGGSTDTQYF; CDR3nt: TGTGCCAGCCGGATTTCAGGGGGGAGCACAGATACGCAGTATTTT
j_gene: TRBJ2-5; v_gene: TRBV7-2; abundance: NA; d_gene: NA; CDR3aa: CASSLVRSGFGETQYF; CDR3nt: TGTGCCAGCAGCTTGGTTCGGTCAGGCTTTGGAGAGACCCAGTACTTC
j_gene: TRBJ1-4; v_gene: TRBV2; abundance: NA; d_gene: TRBD1; CDR3aa: CASREQGARGEKLFF; CDR3nt: TGTGCCAGCAGGGAGCAGGGGGCGCGGGGTGAAAAACTGTTTTTT
j_gene: TRBJ2-1; v_gene: TRBV15; abundance: NA; d_gene: TRBD2; CDR3aa: CATSRGLAEGKFF; CDR3nt: TGTGCCACCAGCAGAGGGCTAGCGGAGGGGAAGTTCTTC
j_gene: TRBJ2-1; v_gene: TRBV5-1; abundance: NA; d_gene: TRBD2; CDR3aa: CASSPTGLAAFNEQFF; CDR3nt: TGCGCCAGCAGCCCAACGGGACTAGCGGCTTTCAATGAGCAGTTCTTC
j_gene: TRBJ1-5; v_gene: TRBV5-6; abundance: NA; d_gene: NA; CDR3aa: CASSLVGAGNQPQHF; CDR3nt: TGTGCCAGCAGCTTGGTTGGAGCGGGCAATCAGCCCCAGCATTTT
j_gene: TRBJ2-7; v_gene: TRBV6-2/TRBV6-3; abundance: few; d_gene: TRBD1; CDR3aa: CASSYVGTGGYEQYF; CDR3nt: TGTGCCAGCAGTTACGTCGGGACAGGGGGTTACGAGCAGTACTTC
j_gene: TRBJ1-1; v_gene: TRBV9; abundance: once; d_gene: NA; CDR3aa: CASSVAGRLDEAFF; CDR3nt: TGTGCCAGCAGCGTAGCGGGAAGATTAGATGAAGCTTTCTTT
j_gene: TRBJ1-3; v_gene: TRBV21-1; abundance: NA; d_gene: NA; CDR3aa: CASSKKRARDRGSGNTIYF; CDR3nt: TGTGCCAGCAGCAAAAAACGGGCGAGGGACAGGGGCTCTGGAAACACCATATATTTT
j_gene: TRBJ2-3; v_gene: TRBV29-1; abundance: NA; d_gene: TRBD2; CDR3aa: CSVLGLASAPDTQYF; CDR3nt: TGCAGCGTCCTAGGACTAGCGTCCGCTCCAGATACGCAGTATTTT
j_gene: TRBJ1-2; v_gene: TRBV7-9; abundance: NA; d_gene: TRBD1; CDR3aa: CASVNSGTGWYGYTF; CDR3nt: TGTGCCAGCGTCAATTCCGGGACAGGGTGGTATGGCTACACCTTC
j_gene: TRBJ2-2; v_gene: TRBV5-4; abundance: NA; d_gene: NA; CDR3aa: CASSLNTGELFF; CDR3nt: TGTGCCAGCAGCCTTAACACCGGGGAGCTGTTTTTT
j_gene: TRBJ2-5; v_gene: TRBV11-2; abundance: once; d_gene: NA; CDR3aa: CASSLGDRIQETQYF; CDR3nt: TGTGCCAGCAGCTTAGGAGACAGAATTCAAGAGACCCAGTACTTC
j_gene: TRBJ2-3; v_gene: TRBV7-3; abundance: NA; d_gene: NA; CDR3aa: CASSRTATSTDTQYF; CDR3nt: TGTGCCAGCAGCCGGACAGCTACTAGCACAGATACGCAGTATTTT
j_gene: TRBJ2-3; v_gene: TRBV4-2; abundance: NA; d_gene: TRBD2; CDR3aa: CASSPSGLAGADTQYF; CDR3nt: TGTGCCAGCAGCCCCTCGGGACTAGCGGGGGCAGATACGCAGTATTTT
j_gene: TRBJ2-1; v_gene: TRBV4-3; abundance: NA; d_gene: TRBD2; CDR3aa: CASSQDALAGDKEQFF; CDR3nt: TGCGCCAGCAGCCAAGATGCACTAGCGGGCGATAAAGAGCAGTTCTTC
j_gene: TRBJ2-1; v_gene: TRBV7-2; abundance: NA; d_gene: TRBD2; CDR3aa: CASSRVDPGGYNEQFF; CDR3nt: TGTGCCAGCAGCCGGGTGGACCCGGGGGGTTACAATGAGCAGTTCTTC
j_gene: TRBJ2-3; v_gene: TRBV30; abundance: NA; d_gene: TRBD2; CDR3aa: CAWRLAGGIADTQYF; CDR3nt: TGTGCCTGGAGGTTAGCGGGGGGGATAGCAGATACGCAGTATTTT
j_gene: TRBJ2-5; v_gene: TRBV2; abundance: NA; d_gene: NA; CDR3aa: CASRGGQRLETQYF; CDR3nt: TGTGCCAGCAGGGGGGGACAGCGCTTAGAGACCCAGTACTTC
j_gene: TRBJ1-6; v_gene: TRBV12-5; abundance: NA; d_gene: NA; CDR3aa: CASGLSPTGEGNSPLHF; CDR3nt: TGTGCTAGTGGTTTGTCGCCGACAGGAGAAGGCAATTCACCCCTCCACTTT
j_gene: TRBJ2-7; v_gene: TRBV27; abundance: few; d_gene: NA; CDR3aa: CASSLDSTYEQYF; CDR3nt: TGTGCCAGCAGTTTAGACTCAACCTACGAGCAGTACTTC
j_gene: TRBJ2-7; v_gene: TRBV11-2; abundance: NA; d_gene: TRBD2; CDR3aa: CASSPGGGAYEQYF; CDR3nt: TGTGCCAGCAGCCCCGGGGGGGGTGCCTACGAGCAGTACTTC
j_gene: TRBJ2-1; v_gene: TRBV24-1; abundance: NA; d_gene: TRBD2; CDR3aa: CATSDPRTSGERSFF; CDR3nt: TGTGCCACCAGTGATCCTAGGACTAGCGGGGAACGTTCCTTCTTC
j_gene: TRBJ1-1; v_gene: TRBV30; abundance: few; d_gene: NA; CDR3aa: CAWRSPGIPAFF; CDR3nt: TGTGCCTGGAGGAGTCCCGGGATTCCGGCTTTCTTT
j_gene: TRBJ1-1; v_gene: TRBV7-9; abundance: NA; d_gene: TRBD1; CDR3aa: CASSFAPGQGAFF; CDR3nt: TGTGCCAGCAGCTTCGCTCCGGGACAGGGAGCTTTCTTT
j_gene: TRBJ2-7; v_gene: TRBV4-2; abundance: NA; d_gene: NA; CDR3aa: CASSPRGAIYEQYF; CDR3nt: TGTGCCAGCAGCCCACGCGGGGCGATATACGAGCAGTACTTC
j_gene: TRBJ2-2; v_gene: TRBV6-5; abundance: NA; d_gene: NA; CDR3aa: CASSYIMRKPGELFF; CDR3nt: TGTGCCAGCAGTTACATTATGCGGAAGCCCGGGGAGCTGTTTTTT
j_gene: TRBJ1-3; v_gene: TRBV7-9; abundance: NA; d_gene: NA; CDR3aa: CAAGATGNTIYF; CDR3nt: TGTGCCGCTGGGGCAACTGGAAACACCATATATTTT
j_gene: TRBJ1-6; v_gene: TRBV27; abundance: NA; d_gene: NA; CDR3aa: CASSLLSSYNSPLHF; CDR3nt: TGTGCCAGCAGTTTACTGAGCTCCTATAATTCACCCCTCCACTTT
j_gene: TRBJ2-5; v_gene: TRBV19; abundance: NA; d_gene: TRBD1; CDR3aa: CASSPNRGNAPATQYF; CDR3nt: TGTGCCAGTAGTCCAAACAGGGGGAACGCCCCCGCGACCCAGTACTTC